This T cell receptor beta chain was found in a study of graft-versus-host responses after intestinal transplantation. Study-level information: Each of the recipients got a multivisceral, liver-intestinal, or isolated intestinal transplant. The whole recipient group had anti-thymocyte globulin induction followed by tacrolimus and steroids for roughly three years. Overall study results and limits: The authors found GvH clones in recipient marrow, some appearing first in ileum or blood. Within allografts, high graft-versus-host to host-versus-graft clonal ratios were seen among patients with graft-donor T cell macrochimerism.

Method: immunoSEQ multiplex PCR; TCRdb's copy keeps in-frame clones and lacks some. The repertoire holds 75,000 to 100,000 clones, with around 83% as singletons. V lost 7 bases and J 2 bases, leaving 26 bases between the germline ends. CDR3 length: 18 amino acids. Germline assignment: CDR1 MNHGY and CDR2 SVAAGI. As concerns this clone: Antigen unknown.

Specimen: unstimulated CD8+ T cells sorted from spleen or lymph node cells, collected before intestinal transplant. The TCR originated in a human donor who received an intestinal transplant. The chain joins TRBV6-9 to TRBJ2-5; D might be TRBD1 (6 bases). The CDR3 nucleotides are TGTGCCAGCAACAGGGACAACGTCTTTTTAAGAGGACAAGAGACCCAGTACTTC. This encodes CASNRDNVFLRGQETQYF.